What follows are 5 T cell receptor beta chains derived from one specimen sequenced in a study of blood T cell repertoires in COVID-19. Sequencing used immunoSEQ multiplex PCR; TCRdb keeps in-frame clones, though not all of them. The sample comprises some 160,000 clones, roughly 81% of which are singletons, and less than 3.5% rests with the top ten. The sequenced sample was peripheral blood. The origin of the receptors is a woman aged 80 or over with COVID-19, enrolled during active disease.

The chain uses TRBV6-5 and TRBJ2-7; the D gene is possibly TRBD1 (6 bases). CDR3 length: 13 amino acids. V gave up 0 bases and J gave up 4 bases, with 7 bases separating them. Germline V lookup: CDR1 MNHEY, CDR2 SVGAGI. The CDR3 DNA sequence: TGTGCCAGCAGTTACTCGGGGACATACGAGCAGTACTTC. Amino acids: CASSYSGTYEQYF.

In its sample, this clone was seen a few times. The DNA for the CDR3 is TGTGCCAGCAGCCTAGCGGGAGCCAAAAACATTCAGTACTTC. It is translated as CASSLAGAKNIQYF. The chain uses TRBV28 and TRBJ2-4, with 8 bases fitting TRBD2. Germline CDR1 is MDHEN and CDR2 is SYDVKM. V was pared by 6 bases and J by 0 bases, with 1 base of the junction left unmatched. CDR3 size: 14 residues.

The rearrangement joins TRBV10-2 to TRBJ2-1; TRBD2 matches at 9 bases. Germline-derived CDR1 and CDR2 are WSHSY and SAAADI. After removal of 3 bases from V and 5 bases from J, the junction contained 2 bases not matched to a gene. The CDR3 has 14 amino acids. CDR3 region: CASSETSGHNEQFF. The CDR3 nucleotides read TGCGCCAGCAGTGAAACTAGCGGGCACAATGAGCAGTTCTTC.

A few counts support this clone. The chain has TRBV10-2 and TRBJ1-5, with a tentative D call TRBD1 (5 bases). CDR3 length equals 15 residues. Germline CDR1 reads WSHSY; CDR2 reads SAAADI. V lost 6 bases, J lost 0 bases, and 12 bases lay in between. CDR3 DNA: TGCGCCAGCAGCCGGACAACCGATAGCAATCAGCCCCAGCATTTT. It specifies CASSRTTDSNQPQHF.

This rearrangement joins TRBV19 to TRBJ2-1, with 7 bases aligning to TRBD2. There are 16 residues in the CDR3. Looked up from germline, CDR1 is LNHDA and CDR2 is SQIVND (reference sequence). The V gene end was trimmed by 4 bases and the J gene end by 2 bases; junction bases not matched to a gene: 8. The CDR3: CASSRPSGIAYNEQFF. The DNA for the CDR3 is TGTGCCAGTAGTAGACCAAGCGGGATCGCCTACAATGAGCAGTTCTTC.